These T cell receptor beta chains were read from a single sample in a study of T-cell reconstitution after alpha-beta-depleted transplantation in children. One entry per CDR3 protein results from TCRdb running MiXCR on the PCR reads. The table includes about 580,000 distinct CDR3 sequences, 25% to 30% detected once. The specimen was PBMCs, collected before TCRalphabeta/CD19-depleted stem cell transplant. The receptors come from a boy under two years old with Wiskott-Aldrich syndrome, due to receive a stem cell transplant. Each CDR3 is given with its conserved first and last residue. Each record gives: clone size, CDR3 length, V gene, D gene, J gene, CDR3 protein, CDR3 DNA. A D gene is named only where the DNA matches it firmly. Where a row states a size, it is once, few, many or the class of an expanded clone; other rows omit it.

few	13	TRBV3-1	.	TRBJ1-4	CASSQGTGEKLFF	TGTGCCAGCAGCCAGGGAACTGGCGAAAAACTGTTTTTT
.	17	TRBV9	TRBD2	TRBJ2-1	CASSVSPSGAFMNEQFF	TGTGCCAGCAGCGTATCCCCTAGCGGGGCCTTTATGAATGAGCAGTTCTTC
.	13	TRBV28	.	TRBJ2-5	CASLRGDQETQYF	TGTGCCAGCCTCCGTGGGGACCAAGAGACCCAGTACTTC
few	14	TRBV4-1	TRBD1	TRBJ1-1	CASSQGDRDTEAFF	TGCGCCAGCAGCCAAGGGGACAGGGACACTGAAGCTTTCTTT
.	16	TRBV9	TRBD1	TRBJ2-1	CASTQRGGTGVNEQFF	TGTGCCAGCACCCAGAGAGGAGGGACAGGGGTAAATGAGCAGTTCTTC
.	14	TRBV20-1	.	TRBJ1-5	CRIRQNSSNQPQHF	TGCAGGATCCGCCAAAACAGCTCTAATCAGCCCCAGCATTTT
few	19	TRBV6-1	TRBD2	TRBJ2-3	CASRRLGLAGGGGTDTQYF	TGTGCCAGCAGGAGACTAGGACTAGCGGGAGGGGGGGGCACAGATACGCAGTATTTT
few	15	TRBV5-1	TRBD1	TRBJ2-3	CASSSGTDSTDTQYF	TGCGCCAGCAGCTCAGGGACAGATAGCACAGATACGCAGTATTTT
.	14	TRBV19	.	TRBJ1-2	CASTPRQVNYGYTF	TGTGCCAGTACGCCGAGACAGGTTAACTATGGCTACACCTTC
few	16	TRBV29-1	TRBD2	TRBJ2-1	CSVEDFRWTSWNEQFF	TGCAGCGTTGAGGATTTTCGGTGGACTAGTTGGAATGAGCAGTTCTTC